The 17 T cell receptor beta chains given below trace back to one sample, sequenced in a study of blood T cell repertoires in COVID-19. Libraries were prepared by immunoSEQ multiplex PCR; TCRdb keeps only in-frame clonotypes and omits some of them. The data contain about 64,000 clones, 78% of them singletons. Sequencing was carried out using peripheral blood. The receptors were sampled from a man between 60 and 75 years old with COVID-19, enrolled during active disease.

The chain is built from TRBV29-1 and TRBJ2-3; perhaps TRBD2 as D (5 bases). Looked up from germline, CDR1 is SQVTM and CDR2 is ANQGSEA. V lost 6 bases and J lost 4, with 14 bases in between. The CDR3 sequence is 13 residues long. The CDR3 DNA follows: TGCAGCGTCCCCGGGGTAGCCGCAGATACGCAGTATTTT. Translating it yields CSVPGVAADTQYF.

This sequence joins TRBV6-1 and TRBJ2-1; TRBD1 matches 10 bases. The CDR3 runs 17 residues. After removal of 1 base from V and 6 bases from J, the junction contained 9 bases not matched to a gene. CDR1 is MNHNS, CDR2 SASEGT, per germline. CDR3 protein: CASSEGTGTGVLNEQFF. As DNA, the CDR3 is TGTGCCAGCAGTGAAGGCACGGGGACAGGGGTCCTCAATGAGCAGTTCTTC.

This rearrangement joins TRBV5-1 to TRBJ2-3; 12 bases map to TRBD2. The V and J ends lost 0 bases and 3 bases, in that order; junction bases with no gene match: 2. This CDR3 is 16 amino acids long. Germline V gene data show CDR1 as SGHRS and CDR2 as YFSETQ. The CDR3 bases are TGCGCCAGCAGCTTGGGGCTAGCGGGAGGGACAGATACGCAGTATTTT. Residues: CASSLGLAGGTDTQYF.

The chain is built from TRBV18 and TRBJ1-2; 7 positions match TRBD1. Per the germline V gene, CDR1 is KGHSH and CDR2 is LQKENI. The CDR3 has 14 residues. V was clipped by 2 bases and J by 5 bases; unmatched bases: 5. The CDR3 loop reads CASSPGTESYGYTF. CDR3 nucleotides: TGTGCCAGCTCACCAGGGACAGAAAGTTATGGCTACACCTTC. The full variable domain, completed using reference TRBV18 and TRBJ1-2, is NAGVMQNPRHLVRRRGQEARLRCSPMKGHSHVYWYRQLPEEGLKFMVYLQKENIIDESGMPKERFSAEFPKEGPSILRIQQVVRGDSAAYFCASSPGTESYGYTFGSGTRLTVV.

This clone came up a few times. The rearrangement links TRBV5-4 to TRBJ2-1; 15 bases match TRBD2. CDR1 and CDR2 (germline): SGHNT, YYREEE (reference sequence). The CDR3 contains 17 residues. With 4 bases clipped from V and 5 bases from J, the junction kept 7 bases outside the gene matches. The CDR3 region is CASSPGGTSGRNNEQFF. DNA for the CDR3: TGTGCCAGCAGCCCCGGGGGGACTAGCGGGAGGAACAATGAGCAGTTCTTC. The variable domain in full, completed from reference TRBV5-4 and TRBJ2-1, reads ETGVTQSPTHLIKTRGQQVTLRCSSQSGHNTVSWYQQALGQGPQFIFQYYREEENGRGNFPPRFSGLQFPNYSSELNVNALELDDSALYLCASSPGGTSGRNNEQFFGPGTRLTVL.

The chain couples TRBV4-1 to TRBJ2-7; TRBD2 might be the D (5 bases). Per the germline V gene, CDR1 is MGHRA and CDR2 is YSYEKL. The CDR3 is 14 amino acids. Trimming removed 1 base at V and 6 bases at J, with 13 bases between. CDR3: CASSQADGGSEQYF. In DNA, the CDR3 is TGCGCCAGCAGCCAAGCGGACGGCGGGTCCGAGCAGTACTTC.

The CDR3 DNA reads TGCGCCAGCACCGACAGGGACCTATGTGTTACCCAGTACTTC. It specifies CASTDRDLCVTQYF. This chain links TRBV23-1 with TRBJ2-5; 7 bases are shared with TRBD1. TRBV23-1 is known as an ORF, though its function is uncertain. This CDR3 comprises 14 residues. Trimming took 7 bases from V and 8 from J; bases not matched to a gene: 13.

The V gene is TRBV5-1, the J gene TRBJ2-2; D possibly corresponds to TRBD2 (5 bases). This CDR3 has 13 residues. Germline V lookup: CDR1 SGHRS, CDR2 YFSETQ. V gave up 6 bases and J gave up 8 bases, with 14 bases separating them. The CDR3 here is CASTADTGGELFF. The CDR3 coding sequence is TGCGCCAGCACTGCGGATACGGGAGGGGAGCTGTTTTTT.

This clone was seen only a few times. The V and J genes are TRBV3-1 (or the pseudogene TRBV3-2) and TRBJ1-6; 7 positions match TRBD1. Germline CDR1 LGHDT, CDR2 YNNKEL (reference sequence). The CDR3 runs to 14 residues. V lost 7 bases, J lost 5 bases, and 5 bases stayed unmatched. The CDR3: CASTRQGNNSPLHF. In DNA, the CDR3 is TGTGCCAGCACCCGACAGGGCAATAATTCACCCCTCCACTTT.

This clone showed up just once. V is TRBV28 and J is TRBJ1-1, with 7 bases aligning to TRBD1. The CDR3 sequence is 19 residues long. V trimming: 6 bases; J trimming: 0 bases; junction bases outside the gene matches: 19. Germline CDR1 and CDR2: MDHEN and SYDVKM. This CDR3 is CASSREPGTVITMNTEAFF. The CDR3 DNA sequence: TGTGCCAGCAGCCGGGAACCCGGGACAGTGATCACAATGAACACTGAAGCTTTCTTT.

The chain couples TRBV2 to TRBJ2-7, with 7 nucleotides matching TRBD2. The junction had 4 bases not matched to a gene; V was cut back by 6 bases and J by 2 bases. The germline V gene has CDR1 SNHLY and CDR2 FYNNEI. The CDR3 is made up of 13 amino acids. CDR3 bases: TGTGCCAGCAGGGACGGGGGGACCTACGAGCAGTACTTC. Protein product: CASRDGGTYEQYF.

V usage is TRBV5-4 and J usage is TRBJ1-1, with D possibly TRBD1 on 5 matching bases. Germline CDR1 SGHNT, CDR2 YYREEE (reference sequence). The V end lost 4 bases, the J end lost 6 bases, and 16 bases lay between the germline ends. The CDR3 length is 14 residues. The CDR3 DNA reads TGTGCCAGCAGCCCCGAGGACATCAGGGCTGAAGCTTTCTTT. Residues: CASSPEDIRAEAFF.

The genes are TRBV9 and TRBJ1-5; D gene ambiguous. The germline V gene encodes CDR1 SGDLS and CDR2 YYNGEE. The CDR3 extends over 14 amino acids. V was clipped by 2 bases and J by 3 bases, with 9 bases between them. The CDR3: CASSVQDVNQPQHF. The CDR3 DNA reads TGTGCCAGCAGCGTCCAGGATGTCAATCAGCCCCAGCATTTT. Looking up the rest from reference TRBV9 and TRBJ1-5 gives the full variable domain: DSGVTQTPKHLITATGQRVTLRCSPRSGDLSVYWYQQSLDQGLQFLIQYYNGEERAKGNILERFSAQQFPDLHSELNLSSLELGDSALYFCASSVQDVNQPQHFGDGTRLSIL.

The chain links TRBV5-5 to TRBJ1-1, with D unresolved. CDR3 size: 13 residues. V lost 3 bases, J lost 4 bases, and 10 bases lay in between. Germline V lookup: CDR1 SGHKS, CDR2 YYEKEE (reference sequence). The CDR3 nucleotides are TGTGCCAGCAGCTCCACGGGTGGCACTGAAGCTTTCTTT. Protein sequence: CASSSTGGTEAFF.

The chain carries TRBV19 and TRBJ2-1, with a possible D match to TRBD1 (6 bases). The CDR3 runs to 15 residues. Germline V gene data show CDR1 as LNHDA and CDR2 as SQIVND (reference sequence). V lost 5 bases to trimming and J lost 0 bases, with 11 bases between them. CDR3 sequence (DNA): TGTGCCAGTAGTTGGGGACACAGCTCCTACAATGAGCAGTTCTTC. This encodes CASSWGHSSYNEQFF.

The gene calls are TRBV7-3 and TRBJ2-3, with D possibly matching TRBD1 (5 bases). Germline V gene data show CDR1 as SGHTA and CDR2 as FQGTGA. The CDR3 is 13 residues long. Trimming took off 4 bases at V and 5 bases at J, with 10 bases between the two ends. CDR3 sequence (DNA): TGTGCCAGCAGCTCAGGGTTAGAAGATACGCAGTATTTT. This translates into CASSSGLEDTQYF. Full variable domain (outside the CDR3, taken from reference TRBV7-3 and TRBJ2-3): GAGVSQTPSNKVTEKGKYVELRCDPISGHTALYWYRQSLGQGPEFLIYFQGTGAADDSGLPNDRFFAVRPEGSVSTLKIQRTERGDSAVYLCASSSGLEDTQYFGPGTRLTVL.

The genes are TRBV5-4 and TRBJ2-7, with 8 bases matching TRBD1. Germline CDR1 SGHNT, CDR2 YYREEE (reference sequence). V lost 3 bases, J lost 4 bases, and 3 bases stayed unmatched. CDR3 length: 13 residues. The CDR3 region is CASSWGQDYEQYF. The CDR3 DNA reads as TGTGCCAGCAGCTGGGGACAGGATTACGAGCAGTACTTC.